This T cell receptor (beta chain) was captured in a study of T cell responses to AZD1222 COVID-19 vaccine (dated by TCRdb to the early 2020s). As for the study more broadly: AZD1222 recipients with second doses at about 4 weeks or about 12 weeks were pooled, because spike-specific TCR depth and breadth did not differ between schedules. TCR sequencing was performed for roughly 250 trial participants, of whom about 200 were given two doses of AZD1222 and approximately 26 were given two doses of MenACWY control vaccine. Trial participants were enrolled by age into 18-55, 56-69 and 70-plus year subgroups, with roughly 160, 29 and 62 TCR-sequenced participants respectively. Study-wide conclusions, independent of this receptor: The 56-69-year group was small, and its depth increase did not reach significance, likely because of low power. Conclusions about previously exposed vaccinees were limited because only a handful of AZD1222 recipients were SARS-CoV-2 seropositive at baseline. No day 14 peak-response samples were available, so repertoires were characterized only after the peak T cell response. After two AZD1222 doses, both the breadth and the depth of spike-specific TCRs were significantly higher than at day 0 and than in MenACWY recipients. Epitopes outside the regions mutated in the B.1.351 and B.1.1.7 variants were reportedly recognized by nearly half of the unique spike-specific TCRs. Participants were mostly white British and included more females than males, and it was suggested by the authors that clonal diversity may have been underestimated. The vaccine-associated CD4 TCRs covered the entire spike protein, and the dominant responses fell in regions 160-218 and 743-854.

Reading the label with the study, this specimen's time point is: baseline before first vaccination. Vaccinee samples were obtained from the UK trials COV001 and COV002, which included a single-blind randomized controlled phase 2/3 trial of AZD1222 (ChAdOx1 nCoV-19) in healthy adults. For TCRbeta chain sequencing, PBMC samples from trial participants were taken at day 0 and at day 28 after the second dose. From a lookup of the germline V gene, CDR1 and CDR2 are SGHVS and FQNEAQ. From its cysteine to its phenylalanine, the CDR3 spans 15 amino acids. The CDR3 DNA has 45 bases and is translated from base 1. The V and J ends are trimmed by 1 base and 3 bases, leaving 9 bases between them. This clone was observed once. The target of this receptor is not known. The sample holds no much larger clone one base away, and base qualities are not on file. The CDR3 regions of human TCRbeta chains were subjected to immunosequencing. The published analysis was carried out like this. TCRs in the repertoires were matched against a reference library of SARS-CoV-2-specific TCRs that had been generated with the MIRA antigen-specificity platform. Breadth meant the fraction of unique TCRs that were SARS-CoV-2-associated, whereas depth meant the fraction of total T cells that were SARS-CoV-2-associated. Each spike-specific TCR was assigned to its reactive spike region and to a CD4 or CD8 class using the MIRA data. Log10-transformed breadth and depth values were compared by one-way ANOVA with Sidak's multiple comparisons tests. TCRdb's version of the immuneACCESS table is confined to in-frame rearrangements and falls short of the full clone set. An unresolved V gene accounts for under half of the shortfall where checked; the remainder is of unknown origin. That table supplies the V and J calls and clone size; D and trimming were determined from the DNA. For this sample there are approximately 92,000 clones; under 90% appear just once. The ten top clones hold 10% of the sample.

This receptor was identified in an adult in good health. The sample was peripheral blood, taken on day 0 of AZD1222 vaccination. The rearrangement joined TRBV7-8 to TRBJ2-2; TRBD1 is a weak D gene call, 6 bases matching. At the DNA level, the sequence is TGTGCCAGCAGCTTAGTCTCAGGGGACACCGGGGAGCTGTTTTTT. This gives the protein CASSLVSGDTGELFF.